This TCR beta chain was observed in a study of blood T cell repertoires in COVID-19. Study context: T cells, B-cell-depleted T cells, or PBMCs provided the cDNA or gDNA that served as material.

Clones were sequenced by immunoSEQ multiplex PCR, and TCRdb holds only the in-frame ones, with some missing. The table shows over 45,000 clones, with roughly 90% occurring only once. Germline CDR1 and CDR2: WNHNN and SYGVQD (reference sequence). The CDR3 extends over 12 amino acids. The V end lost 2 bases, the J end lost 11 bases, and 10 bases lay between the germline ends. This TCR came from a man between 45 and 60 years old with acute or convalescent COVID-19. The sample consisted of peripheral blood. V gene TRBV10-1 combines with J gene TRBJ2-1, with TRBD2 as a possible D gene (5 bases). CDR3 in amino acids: CASSEPGSQQFF. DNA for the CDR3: TGCGCCAGCAGTGAGCCGGGGTCACAGCAGTTCTTC.